This T cell receptor (beta chain) is drawn from a study of siplizumab effects on memory and regulatory T cells. Whole-study results and caveats: The drug siplizumab significantly decreased the alloreactive sequences that could be traced to unstimulated CD4+ memory cells. Naive or memory phenotype was unassignable for roughly 75-95% of proliferating CD4+ or CD8+ clones. Whether proliferating Tregs in siplizumab cultures suppress was not functionally confirmed. Memory cells seemed less diverse than naive T cells, which also seemed major contributors to the alloresponse.

The table lists this clone with a count of one. Antigen unknown. Produced via immunoSEQ multiplex PCR; TCRdb's table is partial and in-frame only. The profile covers over 70,000 clones, with about nine tenths appearing a single time and 15% taken by the ten largest. This CDR3 is built from 17 residues. CDR1 and CDR2 (germline): SGHDT, YYEEEE. Material for sequencing was CD4+ T cells sorted from blood. J is TRBJ1-3 and V is TRBV5-6; D remains unclear. The J call is in doubt because the DNA end fits TRBJ2-2 better. The sequence came from a human donor in good health. The CDR3 protein is CASHASWPVANTGELFF. CDR3 sequence (DNA): TGTGCCAGTCACGCGAGCTGGCCCGTCGCGAACACCGGGGAGCTGTTTTTT.